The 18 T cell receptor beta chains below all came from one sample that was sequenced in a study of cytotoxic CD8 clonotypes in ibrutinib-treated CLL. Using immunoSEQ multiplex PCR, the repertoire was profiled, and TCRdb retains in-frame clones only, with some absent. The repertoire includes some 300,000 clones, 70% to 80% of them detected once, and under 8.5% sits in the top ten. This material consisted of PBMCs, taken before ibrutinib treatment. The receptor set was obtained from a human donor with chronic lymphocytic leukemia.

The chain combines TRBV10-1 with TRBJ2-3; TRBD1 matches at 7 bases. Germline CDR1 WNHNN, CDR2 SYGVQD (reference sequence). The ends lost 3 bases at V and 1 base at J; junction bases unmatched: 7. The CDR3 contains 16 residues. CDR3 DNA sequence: TGCGCCAGCAGTGAAACGACAGGGCCCGGCACAGATACGCAGTATTTT. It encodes CASSETTGPGTDTQYF.

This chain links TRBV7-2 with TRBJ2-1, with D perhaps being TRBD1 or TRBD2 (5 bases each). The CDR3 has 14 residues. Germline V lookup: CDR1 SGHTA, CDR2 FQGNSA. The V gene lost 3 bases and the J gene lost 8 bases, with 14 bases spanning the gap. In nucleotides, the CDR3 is TGTGCCAGCAGCTTGTATGGGGGTCTGGATGAGCAGTTCTTC. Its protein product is CASSLYGGLDEQFF. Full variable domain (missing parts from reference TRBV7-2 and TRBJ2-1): GAGVSQSPSNKVTEKGKDVELRCDPISGHTALYWYRQSLGQGLEFLIYFQGNSAPDKSGLPSDRFSAERTGGSVSTLTIQRTQQEDSAVYLCASSLYGGLDEQFFGPGTRLTVL.

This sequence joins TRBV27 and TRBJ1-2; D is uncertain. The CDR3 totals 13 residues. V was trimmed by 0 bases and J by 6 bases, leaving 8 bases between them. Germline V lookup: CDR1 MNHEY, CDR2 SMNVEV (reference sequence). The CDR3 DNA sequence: TGTGCCAGCAGTTTATCGACGTGGGATGGCTACACCTTC. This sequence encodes CASSLSTWDGYTF.

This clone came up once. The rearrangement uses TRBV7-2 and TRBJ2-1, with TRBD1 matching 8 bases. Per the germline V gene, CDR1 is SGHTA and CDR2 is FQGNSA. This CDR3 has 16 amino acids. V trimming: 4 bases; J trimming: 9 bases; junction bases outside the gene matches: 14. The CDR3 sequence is CASSSLDRGLGVEQFF. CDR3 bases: TGTGCCAGCAGCTCGCTAGACAGGGGCCTGGGAGTTGAGCAGTTCTTC.

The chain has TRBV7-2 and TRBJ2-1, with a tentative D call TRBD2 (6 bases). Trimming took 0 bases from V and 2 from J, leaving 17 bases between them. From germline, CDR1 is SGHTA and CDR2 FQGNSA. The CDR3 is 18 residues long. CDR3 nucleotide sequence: TGTGCCAGCAGCTTAGCGCTAATGCGGGGTTCAACCTACAATGAGCAGTTCTTC. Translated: CASSLALMRGSTYNEQFF.

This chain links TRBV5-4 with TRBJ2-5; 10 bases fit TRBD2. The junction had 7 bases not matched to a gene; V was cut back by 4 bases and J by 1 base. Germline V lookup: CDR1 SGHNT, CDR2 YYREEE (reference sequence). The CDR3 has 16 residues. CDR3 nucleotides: TGTGCCAGCAGCCCACCGGGACTAGCGACCCAAGAGACCCAGTACTTC. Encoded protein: CASSPPGLATQETQYF.

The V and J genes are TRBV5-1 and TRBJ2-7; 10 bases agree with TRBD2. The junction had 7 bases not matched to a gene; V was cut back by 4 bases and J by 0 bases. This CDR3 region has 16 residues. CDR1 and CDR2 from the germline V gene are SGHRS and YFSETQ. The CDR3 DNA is TGCGCCAGCAGCCGCGTAGCGGGAGGCACCTCCTACGAGCAGTACTTC. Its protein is CASSRVAGGTSYEQYF.

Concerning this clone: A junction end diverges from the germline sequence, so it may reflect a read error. CDR3 nucleotides: TGTGCTAGCAGCCCGACACTAGGTTACGAGCAGTACTTC. Residues: CASSPTLGYEQYF. The V gene is TRBV7-7, the J gene TRBJ2-7; a possible D gene is TRBD2 (5 bases). Germline CDR1 and CDR2: SSHAT and FNYEAQ (reference sequence). CDR3 size: 13 residues.

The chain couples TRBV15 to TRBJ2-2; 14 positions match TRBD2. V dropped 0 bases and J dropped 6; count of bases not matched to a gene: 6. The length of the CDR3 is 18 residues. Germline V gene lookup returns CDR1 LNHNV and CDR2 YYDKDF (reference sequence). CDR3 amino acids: CATSRDLGGLAGAGELFF. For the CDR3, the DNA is TGTGCCACCAGCAGAGATCTGGGGGGACTAGCGGGAGCCGGGGAGCTGTTTTTT. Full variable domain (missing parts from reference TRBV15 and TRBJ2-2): DAMVIQNPRYQVTQFGKPVTLSCSQTLNHNVMYWYQQKSSQAPKLLFHYYDKDFNNEADTPDNFQSRRPNTSFCFLDIRSPGLGDTAMYLCATSRDLGGLAGAGELFFGEGSRLTVL.

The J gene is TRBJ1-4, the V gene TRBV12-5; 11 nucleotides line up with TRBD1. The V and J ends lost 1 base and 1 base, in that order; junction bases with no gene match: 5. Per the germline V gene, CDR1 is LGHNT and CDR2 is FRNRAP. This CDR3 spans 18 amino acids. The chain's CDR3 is CASGLGTGGVGTNEKLFF. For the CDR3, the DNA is TGTGCTAGTGGTTTGGGGACAGGGGGCGTTGGAACTAATGAAAAACTGTTTTTT.

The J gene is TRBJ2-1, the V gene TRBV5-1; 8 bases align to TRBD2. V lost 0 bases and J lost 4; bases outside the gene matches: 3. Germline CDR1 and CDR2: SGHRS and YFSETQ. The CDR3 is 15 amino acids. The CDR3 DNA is TGCGCCAGCAGCTTGGACGGGAGGGCATACAATGAGCAGTTCTTC. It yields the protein CASSLDGRAYNEQFF.

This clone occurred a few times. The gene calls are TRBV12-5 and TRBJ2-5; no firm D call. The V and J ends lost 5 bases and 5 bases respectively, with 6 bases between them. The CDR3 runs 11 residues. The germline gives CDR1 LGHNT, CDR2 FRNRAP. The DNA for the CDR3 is TGTGCTAGTGGTCCCGGGGAGACCCAGTACTTC. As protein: CASGPGETQYF. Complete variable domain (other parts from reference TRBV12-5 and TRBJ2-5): DARVTQTPRHKVTEMGQEVTMRCQPILGHNTVFWYRQTMMQGLELLAYFRNRAPLDDSGMPKDRFSAEMPDATLATLKIQPSEPRDSAVYFCASGPGETQYFGPGTRLLVL.

The CDR3 region is CASSLNTATNEKLFF. CDR3 sequence (DNA): TGTGCCAGCAGCTTAAACACCGCAACTAATGAAAAACTGTTTTTT. The chain couples TRBV5-4 to TRBJ1-4; D is unclear. The CDR3 totals 15 residues. Germline loops: CDR1 SGHNT, CDR2 YYREEE (reference sequence). V was shortened by 2 bases and J by 0 bases, with 8 bases between the two germline ends. Full variable domain (missing parts from reference TRBV5-4 and TRBJ1-4): ETGVTQSPTHLIKTRGQQVTLRCSSQSGHNTVSWYQQALGQGPQFIFQYYREEENGRGNFPPRFSGLQFPNYSSELNVNALELDDSALYLCASSLNTATNEKLFFGSGTQLSVL.

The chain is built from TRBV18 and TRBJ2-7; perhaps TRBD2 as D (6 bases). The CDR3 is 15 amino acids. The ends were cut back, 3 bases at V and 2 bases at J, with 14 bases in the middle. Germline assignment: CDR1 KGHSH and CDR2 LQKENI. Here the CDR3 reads CASSPNGGGTYEQYF. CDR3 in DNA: TGTGCCAGCTCACCGAACGGGGGAGGAACCTACGAGCAGTACTTC.

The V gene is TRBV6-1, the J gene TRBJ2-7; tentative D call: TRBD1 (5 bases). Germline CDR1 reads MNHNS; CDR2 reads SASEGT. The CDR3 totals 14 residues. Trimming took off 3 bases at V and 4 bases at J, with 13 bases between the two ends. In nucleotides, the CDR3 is TGTGCCAGCAGTGAGCAGGGCCCAATTTACGAGCAGTACTTC. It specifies CASSEQGPIYEQYF.

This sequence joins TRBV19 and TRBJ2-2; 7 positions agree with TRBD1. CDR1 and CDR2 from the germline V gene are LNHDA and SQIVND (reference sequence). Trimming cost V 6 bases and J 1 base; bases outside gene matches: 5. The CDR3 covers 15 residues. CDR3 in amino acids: CASSRTGRNTGELFF. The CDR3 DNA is TGTGCCAGTAGCAGGACAGGCCGGAACACCGGGGAGCTGTTTTTT.

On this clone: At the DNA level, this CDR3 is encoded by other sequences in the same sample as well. The CDR3 loop reads CASSVGTNYGYTF. The CDR3 nucleotides are TGTGCCAGCAGCGTCGGGACAAACTATGGCTACACCTTC. The rearrangement joins TRBV9 to TRBJ1-2; D possibly corresponds to TRBD1 (6 bases). V was clipped by 2 bases and J by 2 bases, with 7 bases between them. The germline gives CDR1 SGDLS, CDR2 YYNGEE. The CDR3 spans 13 residues.

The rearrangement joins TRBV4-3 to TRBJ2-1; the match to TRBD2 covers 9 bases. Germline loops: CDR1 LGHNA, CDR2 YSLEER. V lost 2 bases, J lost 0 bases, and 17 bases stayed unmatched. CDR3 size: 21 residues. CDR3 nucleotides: TGCGCCAGCAGCCAATACCCAACCGGGACTAGCCTCCTGAGCTCCTACAATGAGCAGTTCTTC. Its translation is CASSQYPTGTSLLSSYNEQFF.